This T cell receptor beta chain comes out of a study of cytomegalovirus exposure and HLA in healthy donors. Study conclusions and caveats: Later analysis showed most CMV-associated TCR beta chains appearing HLA-restricted.

Comment on this clone: Its antigen remains unidentified.

Trimming cost V 0 bases and J 2 bases, with 14 bases left between them. CDR3 length equals 18 residues. The germline V gene has CDR1 LGHNA and CDR2 YNFKEQ. Nominally healthy donors provided the samples, though records likely missed some immune exposures. PCR was performed using 60 Vbeta and 13 Jbeta primers. Measured with immunoSEQ multiplex PCR; TCRdb has only the in-frame clones, and not every one. The sample records approximately 55,000 clones, 65% to 85% being singletons. This sequence originates from a boy younger than 18 in good health and CMV-seropositive. This rearrangement joins TRBV4-2 to TRBJ2-6; a weak D match, TRBD1 (5 bases). The specimen sequenced was PBMCs. Here the CDR3 reads CASSQEAAVGAGANVLTF. DNA for the CDR3: TGTGCCAGCAGCCAAGAAGCCGCGGTAGGGGCTGGGGCCAACGTCCTGACTTTC.